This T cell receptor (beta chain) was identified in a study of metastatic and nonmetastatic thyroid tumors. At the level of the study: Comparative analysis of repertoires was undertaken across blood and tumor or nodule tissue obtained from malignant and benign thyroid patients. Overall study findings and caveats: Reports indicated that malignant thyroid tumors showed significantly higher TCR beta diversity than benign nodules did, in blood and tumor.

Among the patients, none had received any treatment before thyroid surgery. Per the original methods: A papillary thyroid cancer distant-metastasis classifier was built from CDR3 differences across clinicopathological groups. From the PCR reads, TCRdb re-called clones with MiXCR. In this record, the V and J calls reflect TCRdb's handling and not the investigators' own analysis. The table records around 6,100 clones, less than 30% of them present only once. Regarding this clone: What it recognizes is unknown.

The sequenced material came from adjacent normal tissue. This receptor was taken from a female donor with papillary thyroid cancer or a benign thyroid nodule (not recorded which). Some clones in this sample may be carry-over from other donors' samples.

Written as DNA, the CDR3 is TGTGCCAGCAGCGGGGGGGACAGCTTCTATGGCTACACCTTC. This gives the protein CASSGGDSFYGYTF. V and J are TRBV7-9 and TRBJ1-2; 7 bases fit TRBD1. CDR1 is SEHNR and CDR2 is FQNEAQ in the germline V gene (reference sequence). The CDR3 covers 14 residues. With 5 bases clipped from V and 4 bases from J, the junction kept 7 bases outside the gene matches.